The present entry profiles one T cell receptor (beta chain) with its context. The record originates from a study of blood T cell repertoires in COVID-19. Libraries were prepared by immunoSEQ multiplex PCR; TCRdb keeps only in-frame clonotypes and omits some of them. The sample shows roughly 320,000 clones, roughly 90% of them seen only once. The length of the CDR3 is 13 residues. Per germline, CDR1 KGHSH and CDR2 LQKENI. After removal of 4 bases from V and 4 bases from J, the junction contained 2 bases not matched to a gene. This clonotype originated in a woman under 40 who had been exposed to COVID-19. J is TRBJ1-2 and V is TRBV18, with 8 bases aligning to TRBD1. The specimen sequenced was PBMCs or T cells enriched from blood (not recorded which). The CDR3 loop reads CASSRGQGYGYTF. The CDR3, as DNA: TGTGCCAGCTCACGTGGACAGGGCTATGGCTACACCTTC.